The 10 T cell receptor beta chains listed next were all sequenced from one sample in a study of blood T cell repertoires in COVID-19. The method was immunoSEQ multiplex PCR; TCRdb's version includes in-frame clones alone and lacks a portion of them. This table holds some 150,000 clones, under 95% found once. The specimen sequenced was peripheral blood. These receptors were taken from a man in his fifties with acute or convalescent COVID-19.

This chain connects TRBV25-1 to TRBJ2-5; possible D gene TRBD1, 6 bases. Trimming removed 5 bases from V and 1 base from J, with 14 bases in between. Germline assignment: CDR1 MGHDK and CDR2 SYGVNS. The CDR3 is 15 amino acids. The CDR3 loop reads CASSMQGPFQETQYF. CDR3 DNA sequence: TGTGCCAGCAGTATGCAGGGGCCTTTCCAAGAGACCCAGTACTTC. The variable domain in full, completed from reference TRBV25-1 and TRBJ2-5, reads EADIYQTPRYLVIGTGKKITLECSQTMGHDKMYWYQQDPGMELHLIHYSYGVNSTEKGDLSSESTVSRIRTEHFPLTLESARPSHTSQYLCASSMQGPFQETQYFGPGTRLLVL.

The CDR3 sequence: CASSSQGGSNTEAFF. CDR3 DNA: TGTGCCAGCAGCTCGCAGGGGGGCTCGAACACTGAAGCTTTCTTT. The V call is TRBV7-9, the J call TRBJ1-1; 7 nucleotides align to TRBD1. CDR3 length: 15 amino acids. With 4 bases clipped from V and 1 base from J, the junction kept 6 bases outside the gene matches. Germline assignment: CDR1 SEHNR and CDR2 FQNEAQ (reference sequence).

This clone was detected a few times. The gene calls are TRBV27 and TRBJ2-7, with 12 bases aligning to TRBD2. CDR3 length equals 15 residues. Germline-derived CDR1 and CDR2 are MNHEY and SMNVEV (reference sequence). With 6 bases clipped from V and 2 bases from J, the junction kept 5 bases outside the gene matches. Here the CDR3 DNA reads TGTGCCAGCAGATGGACTAGCGGGGCCACCTACGAGCAGTACTTC. Its translation is CASRWTSGATYEQYF.

J is TRBJ1-5 and V is TRBV7-9; D call uncertain. The CDR3 has 14 residues. Germline CDR1 SEHNR, CDR2 FQNEAQ (reference sequence). V was clipped by 1 base and J by 4 bases, with 8 bases between them. This CDR3 is CASSLGSINQPQHF. The CDR3 DNA reads as TGTGCCAGCAGCTTAGGCAGTATAAATCAGCCCCAGCATTTT.

The chain uses TRBV5-4 and TRBJ2-3; no firm D call. CDR1 is SGHNT, CDR2 YYREEE, per germline (reference sequence). V lost 4 bases, J lost 0 bases, and 3 bases lay in between. This CDR3 has 12 amino acids. This chain's CDR3 is CASSGSTDTQYF. CDR3 DNA sequence: TGTGCCAGCAGCGGCAGCACAGATACGCAGTATTTT. The full variable domain, with the rest looked up from reference TRBV5-4 and TRBJ2-3, is ETGVTQSPTHLIKTRGQQVTLRCSSQSGHNTVSWYQQALGQGPQFIFQYYREEENGRGNFPPRFSGLQFPNYSSELNVNALELDDSALYLCASSGSTDTQYFGPGTRLTVL.

The rearrangement uses TRBV3-1 (or the pseudogene TRBV3-2) and TRBJ2-1; 7 bases align to TRBD2. The CDR3 contains 16 residues. Germline loops: CDR1 LGHDT, CDR2 YNNKEL (reference sequence). Unmatched junction bases numbered 13, after V lost 4 bases and J lost 7 bases. The CDR3 DNA is TGTGCCAGCAGCCTGACCCTAGCGGCAACCCCAAATGAGCAGTTCTTC. Amino acids: CASSLTLAATPNEQFF.

The chain combines TRBV30 with TRBJ1-1; possibly TRBD1 for D (5 bases). Germline CDR1 and CDR2: GTSNPN and SVGIG (reference sequence). V lost 1 base and J 11 bases, leaving 11 bases between the germline ends. CDR3 length: 11 residues. The CDR3 region is CAWSGGGRAFF. CDR3 nucleotide sequence: TGTGCCTGGAGTGGGGGGGGAAGGGCTTTCTTT.

The J gene is TRBJ1-5, the V gene TRBV7-2; D is possibly TRBD1 (5 bases). Trimming removed 1 base from V and 11 bases from J, with 12 bases in between. CDR3 size: 13 residues. Germline V lookup: CDR1 SGHTA, CDR2 FQGNSA. The CDR3 spells CASSLVAGSAQHF. The CDR3 nucleotides are TGTGCCAGCAGCTTAGTAGCAGGGTCGGCCCAGCATTTT. Drawing the rest from reference TRBV7-2 and TRBJ1-5, the complete variable domain is GAGVSQSPSNKVTEKGKDVELRCDPISGHTALYWYRQSLGQGLEFLIYFQGNSAPDKSGLPSDRFSAERTGGSVSTLTIQRTQQEDSAVYLCASSLVAGSAQHFGDGTRLSIL.

This clone has only a few counts. The gene calls are TRBV18 and TRBJ2-2; perhaps TRBD2 as D (6 bases). Trimming stripped 0 bases from V and 4 bases from J, with 12 bases between. CDR1 and CDR2 from the germline V gene are KGHSH and LQKENI. The CDR3 contains 16 residues. The CDR3 protein is CASSPPGSGSTGELFF. CDR3 DNA sequence: TGTGCCAGCTCACCACCTGGATCCGGGAGCACCGGGGAGCTGTTTTTT.

This clone occurred a few times. The V call is TRBV28, the J call TRBJ2-5, with 13 positions matching TRBD2. This CDR3 is 17 amino acids long. The germline V gene encodes CDR1 MDHEN and CDR2 SYDVKM. With V trimmed by 0 bases and J by 4 bases, 5 bases remained unmatched. CDR3 amino acids: CASSLWGLAGKGETQYF. Here the CDR3 DNA reads TGTGCCAGCAGTTTATGGGGACTAGCGGGAAAGGGAGAGACCCAGTACTTC. Full variable domain (rest looked up from reference TRBV28 and TRBJ2-5): DVKVTQSSRYLVKRTGEKVFLECVQDMDHENMFWYRQDPGLGLRLIYFSYDVKMKEKGDIPEGYSVSREKKERFSLILESASTNQTSMYLCASSLWGLAGKGETQYFGPGTRLLVL.